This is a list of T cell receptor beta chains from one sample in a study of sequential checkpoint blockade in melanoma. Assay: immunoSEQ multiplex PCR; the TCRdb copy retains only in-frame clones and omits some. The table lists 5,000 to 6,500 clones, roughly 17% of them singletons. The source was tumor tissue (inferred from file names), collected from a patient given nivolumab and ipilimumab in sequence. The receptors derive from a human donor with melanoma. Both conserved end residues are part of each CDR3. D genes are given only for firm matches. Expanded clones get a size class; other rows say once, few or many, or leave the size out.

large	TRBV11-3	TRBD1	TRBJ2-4	CASSPHPGQGNIQYF	TGTGCCAGCAGCCCCCACCCGGGACAGGGAAACATTCAGTACTTC
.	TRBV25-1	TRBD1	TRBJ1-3	CASSPTGAGNTIYF	TGTGCCAGCAGTCCAACAGGGGCTGGAAACACCATATATTTT
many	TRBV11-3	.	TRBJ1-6	CASSFQWKGANSPLHF	TGTGCCAGCAGCTTTCAGTGGAAGGGCGCAAATTCACCCCTCCACTTT
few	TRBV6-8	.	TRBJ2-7	CASGMQGGYEQYF	TGTGCCAGCGGTATGCAGGGAGGTTACGAGCAGTACTTC
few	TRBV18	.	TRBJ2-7	CASSPQRQGGGYEQYF	TGTGCCAGCTCACCACAACGTCAGGGGGGTGGCTACGAGCAGTACTTC
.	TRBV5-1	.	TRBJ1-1	CASSLVVGGNTEAFF	TGCGCCAGCAGCTTGGTAGTGGGTGGAAACACTGAAGCTTTCTTT
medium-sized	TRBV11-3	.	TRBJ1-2	CASSPQTTSYGYTF	TGTGCCAGCAGCCCACAGACAACAAGCTATGGCTACACCTTC
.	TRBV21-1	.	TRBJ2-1	CASSAQGNSYNEQFF	TGTGCCAGCAGCGCACAGGGGAACTCCTACAATGAGCAGTTCTTC
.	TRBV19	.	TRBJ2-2	CASSIGPGSSNTGELFF	TGTGCCAGTAGTATAGGCCCGGGGAGTTCGAACACCGGGGAGCTGTTTTTT
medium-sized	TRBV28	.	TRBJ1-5	CASSRAGGRNQPQHF	TGTGCCAGCAGCCGGGCAGGAGGACGAAATCAGCCCCAGCATTTT